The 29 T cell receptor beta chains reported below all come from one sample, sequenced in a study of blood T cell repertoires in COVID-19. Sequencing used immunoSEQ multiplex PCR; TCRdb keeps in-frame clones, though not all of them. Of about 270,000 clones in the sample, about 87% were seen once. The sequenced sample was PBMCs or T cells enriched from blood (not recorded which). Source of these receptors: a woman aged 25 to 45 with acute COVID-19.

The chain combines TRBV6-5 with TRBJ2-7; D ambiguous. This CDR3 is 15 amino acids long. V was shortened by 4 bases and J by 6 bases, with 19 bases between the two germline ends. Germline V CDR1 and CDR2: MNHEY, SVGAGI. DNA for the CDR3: TGTGCCAGCAGTTTGAAAGTAGGCGGTTCGTTCGAGCAGTACTTC. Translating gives CASSLKVGGSFEQYF.

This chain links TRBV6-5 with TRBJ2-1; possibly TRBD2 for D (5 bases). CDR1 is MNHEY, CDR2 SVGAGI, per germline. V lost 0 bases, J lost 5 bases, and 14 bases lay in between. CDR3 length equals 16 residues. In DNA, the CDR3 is TGTGCCAGCAGTTACTCGTTTGGACTTTTTAACAATGAGCAGTTCTTC. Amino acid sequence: CASSYSFGLFNNEQFF.

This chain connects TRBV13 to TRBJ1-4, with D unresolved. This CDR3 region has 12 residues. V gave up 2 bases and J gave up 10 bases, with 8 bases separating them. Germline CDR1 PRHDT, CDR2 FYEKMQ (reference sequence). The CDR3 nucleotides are TGTGCCAGCAGCTTAAATACGGGAAAACTGTTTTTT. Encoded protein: CASSLNTGKLFF. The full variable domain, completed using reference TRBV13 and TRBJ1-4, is AAGVIQSPRHLIKEKRETATLKCYPIPRHDTVYWYQQGPGQDPQFLISFYEKMQSDKGSIPDRFSAQQFSDYHSELNMSSLELGDSALYFCASSLNTGKLFFGSGTQLSVL.

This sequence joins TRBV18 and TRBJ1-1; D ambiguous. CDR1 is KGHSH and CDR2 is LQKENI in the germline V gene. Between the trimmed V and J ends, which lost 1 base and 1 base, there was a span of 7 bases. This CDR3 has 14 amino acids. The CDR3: CASSPREGNTEAFF. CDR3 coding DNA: TGTGCCAGCTCACCACGAGAGGGGAACACTGAAGCTTTCTTT.

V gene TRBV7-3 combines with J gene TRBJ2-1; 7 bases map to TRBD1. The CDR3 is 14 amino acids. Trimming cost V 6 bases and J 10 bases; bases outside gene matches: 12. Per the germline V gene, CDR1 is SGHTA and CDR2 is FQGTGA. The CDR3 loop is CASSSTGAGGEQFF. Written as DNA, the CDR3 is TGTGCCAGCAGTTCCACAGGGGCGGGCGGGGAGCAGTTCTTC. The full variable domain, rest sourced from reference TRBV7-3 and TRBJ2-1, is GAGVSQTPSNKVTEKGKYVELRCDPISGHTALYWYRQSLGQGPEFLIYFQGTGAADDSGLPNDRFFAVRPEGSVSTLKIQRTERGDSAVYLCASSSTGAGGEQFFGPGTRLTVL.

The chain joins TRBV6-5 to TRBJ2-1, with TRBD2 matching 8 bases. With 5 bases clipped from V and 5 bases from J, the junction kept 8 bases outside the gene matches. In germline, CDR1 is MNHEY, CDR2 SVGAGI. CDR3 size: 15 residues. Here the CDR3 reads CASSRSGSDNNEQFF. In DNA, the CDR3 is TGTGCCAGCAGTCGAAGCGGGAGTGATAACAATGAGCAGTTCTTC.

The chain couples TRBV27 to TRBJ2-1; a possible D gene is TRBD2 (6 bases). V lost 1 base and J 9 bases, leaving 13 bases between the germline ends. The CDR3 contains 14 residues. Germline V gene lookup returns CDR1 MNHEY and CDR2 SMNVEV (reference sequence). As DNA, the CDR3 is TGTGCCAGCAGTTTATTTCTAGCGTCGGGTGAGCAGTTCTTC. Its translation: CASSLFLASGEQFF.

The CDR3 region is CASSFGSGNTIYF. The CDR3 nucleotides are TGTGCCAGCAGTTTTGGGAGTGGAAACACCATATATTTT. The rearrangement uses TRBV12-3 or TRBV12-4 and TRBJ1-3; the D is unclear. The CDR3 has 13 amino acids. V lost 3 bases and J 3 bases, leaving 6 bases between the germline ends.

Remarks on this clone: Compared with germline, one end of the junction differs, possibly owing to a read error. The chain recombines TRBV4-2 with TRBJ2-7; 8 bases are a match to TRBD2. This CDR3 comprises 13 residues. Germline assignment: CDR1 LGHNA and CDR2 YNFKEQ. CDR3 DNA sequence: TGTGCCAGCAGCCATGGGCAGCGGGAGCCCCCCCACTTC. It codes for CASSHGQREPPHF.

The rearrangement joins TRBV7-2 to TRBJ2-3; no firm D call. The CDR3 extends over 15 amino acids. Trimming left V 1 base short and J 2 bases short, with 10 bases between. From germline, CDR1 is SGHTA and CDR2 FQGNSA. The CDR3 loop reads CASSLGVRNTDTQYF. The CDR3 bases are TGTGCCAGCAGCTTAGGAGTGCGAAACACAGATACGCAGTATTTT.

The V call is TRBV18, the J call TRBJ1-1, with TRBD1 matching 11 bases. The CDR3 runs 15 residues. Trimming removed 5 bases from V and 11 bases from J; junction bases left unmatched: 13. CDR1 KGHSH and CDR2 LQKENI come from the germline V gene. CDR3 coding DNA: TGTGCCAGCTCAACTTCGGACAGGGGGCTCGCGGGTGCTTTCTTT. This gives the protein CASSTSDRGLAGAFF.

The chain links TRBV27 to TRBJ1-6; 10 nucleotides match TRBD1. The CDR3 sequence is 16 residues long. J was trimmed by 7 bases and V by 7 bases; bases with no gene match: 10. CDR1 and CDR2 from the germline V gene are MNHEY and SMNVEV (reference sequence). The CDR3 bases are TGTGCCAGCACCCAGTTATTGGGACAGGGGAATTCACCCCTCCACTTT. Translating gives CASTQLLGQGNSPLHF.

CDR3 loop: CASSPPPTGVGYTF. CDR3 bases: TGTGCCAGCAGTCCCCCCCCGACGGGGGTAGGCTACACCTTC. The rearrangement uses TRBV28 and TRBJ1-2; maybe TRBD1 (5 bases). Germline CDR1 reads MDHEN; CDR2 reads SYDVKM. This CDR3 is built from 14 residues. Trimming took off 5 bases at V and 8 bases at J, with 18 bases between the two ends.

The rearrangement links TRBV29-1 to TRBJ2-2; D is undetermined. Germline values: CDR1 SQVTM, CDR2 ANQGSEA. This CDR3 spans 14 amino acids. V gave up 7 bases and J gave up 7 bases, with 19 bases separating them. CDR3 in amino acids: CSAWRPIHGGELFF. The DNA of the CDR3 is TGCAGCGCTTGGCGGCCTATTCACGGCGGGGAGCTGTTTTTT.

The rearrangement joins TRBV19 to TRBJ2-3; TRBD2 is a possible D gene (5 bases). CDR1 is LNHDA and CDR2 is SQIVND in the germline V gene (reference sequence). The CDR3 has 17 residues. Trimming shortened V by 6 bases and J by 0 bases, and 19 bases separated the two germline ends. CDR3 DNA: TGTGCCAGTAGGGGAGCCCGGTGGGAAACAAGCACAGATACGCAGTATTTT. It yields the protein CASRGARWETSTDTQYF. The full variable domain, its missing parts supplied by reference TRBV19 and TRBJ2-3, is DGGITQSPKYLFRKEGQNVTLSCEQNLNHDAMYWYRQDPGQGLRLIYYSQIVNDFQKGDIAEGYSVSREKKESFPLTVTSAQKNPTAFYLCASRGARWETSTDTQYFGPGTRLTVL.

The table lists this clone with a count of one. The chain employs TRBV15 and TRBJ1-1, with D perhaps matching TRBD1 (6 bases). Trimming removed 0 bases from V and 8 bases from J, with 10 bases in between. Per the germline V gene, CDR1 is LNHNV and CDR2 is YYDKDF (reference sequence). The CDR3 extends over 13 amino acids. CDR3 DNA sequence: TGTGCCACCAGCAGAGATCCCGACAGGGAAGCTTTCTTT. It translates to CATSRDPDREAFF.

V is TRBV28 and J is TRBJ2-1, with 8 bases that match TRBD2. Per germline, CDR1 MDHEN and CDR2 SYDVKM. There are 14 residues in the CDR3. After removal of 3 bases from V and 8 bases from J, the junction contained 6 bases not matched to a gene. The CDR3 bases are TGTGCCAGCAGTTTCACCGGGGGGGTCTATGAGCAGTTCTTC. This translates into CASSFTGGVYEQFF.

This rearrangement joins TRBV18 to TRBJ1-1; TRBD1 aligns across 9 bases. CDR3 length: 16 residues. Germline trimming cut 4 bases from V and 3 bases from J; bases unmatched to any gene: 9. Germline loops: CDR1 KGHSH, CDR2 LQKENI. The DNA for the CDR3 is TGTGCCAGCTCACTCCTACAGGGGGCGCGGGACACTGAAGCTTTCTTT. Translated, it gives CASSLLQGARDTEAFF.

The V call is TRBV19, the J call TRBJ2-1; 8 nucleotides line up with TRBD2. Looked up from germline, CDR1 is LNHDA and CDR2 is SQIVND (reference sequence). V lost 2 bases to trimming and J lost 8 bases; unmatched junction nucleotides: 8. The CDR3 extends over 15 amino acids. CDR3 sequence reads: CASSIISGSADEQFF. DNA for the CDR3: TGTGCCAGTAGTATAATAAGCGGGAGTGCCGATGAGCAGTTCTTC.

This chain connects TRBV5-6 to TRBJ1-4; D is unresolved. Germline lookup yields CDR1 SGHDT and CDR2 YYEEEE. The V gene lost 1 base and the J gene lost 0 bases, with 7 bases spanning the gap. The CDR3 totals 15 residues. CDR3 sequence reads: CASSLFPATNEKLFF. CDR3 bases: TGTGCCAGCAGCTTGTTTCCAGCAACTAATGAAAAACTGTTTTTT.

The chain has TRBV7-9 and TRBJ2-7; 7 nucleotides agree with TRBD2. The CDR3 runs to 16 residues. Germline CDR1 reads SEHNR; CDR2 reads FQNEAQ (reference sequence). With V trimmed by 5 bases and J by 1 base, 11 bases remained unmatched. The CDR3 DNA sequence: TGTGCCAGCAGCCCAGGCTGGGAGGGGCGATCCTACGAGCAGTACTTC. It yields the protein CASSPGWEGRSYEQYF.

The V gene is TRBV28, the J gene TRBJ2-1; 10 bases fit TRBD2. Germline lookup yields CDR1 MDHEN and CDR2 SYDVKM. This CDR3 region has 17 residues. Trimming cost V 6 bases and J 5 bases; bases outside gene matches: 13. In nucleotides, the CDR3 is TGTGCCAGCAGCCAGGGACTAGCGCGCCGGAAAAACAATGAGCAGTTCTTC. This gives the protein CASSQGLARRKNNEQFF.

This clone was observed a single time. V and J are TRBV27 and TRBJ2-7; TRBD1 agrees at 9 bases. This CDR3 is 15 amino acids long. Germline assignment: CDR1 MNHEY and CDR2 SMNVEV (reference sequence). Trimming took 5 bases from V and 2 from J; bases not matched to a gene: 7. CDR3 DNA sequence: TGTGCCAGCAGTATCCGGGACAGGGAAACCTACGAGCAGTACTTC. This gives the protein CASSIRDRETYEQYF.

This CDR3 is CASSQGELNYGYTF. The CDR3 nucleotides are TGCGCCAGCAGCCAGGGCGAGCTTAACTATGGCTACACCTTC. This chain connects TRBV4-1 to TRBJ1-2; D not resolved. Trimming left V 3 bases short and J 1 base short, with 9 bases between. This CDR3 region has 14 residues. Germline CDR1 and CDR2: MGHRA and YSYEKL.

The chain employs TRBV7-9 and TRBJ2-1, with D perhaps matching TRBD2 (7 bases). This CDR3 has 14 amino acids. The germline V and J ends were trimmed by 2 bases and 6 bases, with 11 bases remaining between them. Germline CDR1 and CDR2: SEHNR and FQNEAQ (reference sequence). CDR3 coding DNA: TGTGCCAGCAGCTTAAGTGGGGGGGCCAATGAGCAGTTCTTC. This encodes CASSLSGGANEQFF.

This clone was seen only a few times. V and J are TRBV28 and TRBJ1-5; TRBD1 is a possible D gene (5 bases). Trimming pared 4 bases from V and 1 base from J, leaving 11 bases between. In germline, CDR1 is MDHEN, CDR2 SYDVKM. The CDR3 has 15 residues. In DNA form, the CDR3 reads TGTGCCAGCAGTTCGGGGGGTTTGAGCAATCAGCCCCAGCATTTT. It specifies CASSSGGLSNQPQHF.

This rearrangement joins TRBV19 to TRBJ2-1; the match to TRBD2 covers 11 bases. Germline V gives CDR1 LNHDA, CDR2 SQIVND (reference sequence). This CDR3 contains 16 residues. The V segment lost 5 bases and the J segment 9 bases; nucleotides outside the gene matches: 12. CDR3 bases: TGTGCCAGTAGTCCACAGCTCTTAGCGGGAGGGGCTGAGCAGTTCTTC. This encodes CASSPQLLAGGAEQFF. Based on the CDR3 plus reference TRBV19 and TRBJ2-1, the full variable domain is DGGITQSPKYLFRKEGQNVTLSCEQNLNHDAMYWYRQDPGQGLRLIYYSQIVNDFQKGDIAEGYSVSREKKESFPLTVTSAQKNPTAFYLCASSPQLLAGGAEQFFGPGTRLTVL.

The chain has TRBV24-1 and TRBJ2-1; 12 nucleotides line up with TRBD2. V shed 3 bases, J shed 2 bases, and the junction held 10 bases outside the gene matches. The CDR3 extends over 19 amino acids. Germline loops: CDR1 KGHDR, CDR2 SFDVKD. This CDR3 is CATSDPGLAGQGTYNEQFF. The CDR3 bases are TGTGCCACCAGTGATCCCGGACTAGCGGGGCAGGGGACCTACAATGAGCAGTTCTTC.

CDR3 bases: TGTGCCAGCAGCCGGCAGGGAGGCTATGGCTACACCTTC. It yields the protein CASSRQGGYGYTF. The rearrangement links TRBV3-1 (or the pseudogene TRBV3-2) to TRBJ1-2; the D gene is possibly TRBD1 (5 bases). Germline V lookup: CDR1 LGHDT, CDR2 YNNKEL (reference sequence). Trimming removed 4 bases at V and 4 bases at J, with 10 bases between. The CDR3 totals 13 residues.